Following are 23 T cell receptor beta chains from one sample sequenced in a study of shared clonotypes between healthy human individuals (dated by TCRdb to about 2020). Library method: the immunoSEQ multiplex PCR assay. What TCRdb holds here is the immuneACCESS table cut down to in-frame rearrangements. Part of the clones is not present; checked against another copy, under half of the missing clones reflect an unresolved V gene, and the others are unexplained. For this sample there are roughly 2,000,000 clones; 90% to 95% appear just once. The leading ten clones occupy about 1.7% of the sample. CD8 naive samples were CD45RO-negative cells positively selected for CCR7, giving a CD45RA+CCR7+ population that excluded TemRA cells. The source material was naive CD8+ T cells from PBMCs. Sample cell subset or site, as interpreted from the label and publication: CD45RA+CCR7+. The receptors were sampled from a man between 18 and 35 years old in good health. Some clones in this sample may be carry-over from other donors' samples.

This chain uses TRBV14 with TRBJ2-1; no definite D call. V lost 1 base to trimming and J lost 7 bases, with 8 bases between them. This CDR3 contains 13 residues. CDR1 and CDR2 (germline): SGHDN, FVKESK. DNA of the CDR3: TGTGCCAGCAGCCAAGCCAGGCGGAATGAGCAGTTCTTC. This sequence encodes CASSQARRNEQFF.

V and J are TRBV9 and TRBJ2-1; no reliable D call. Germline CDR1 and CDR2: SGDLS and YYNGEE. The ends were cut back, 0 bases at V and 0 bases at J, with 4 bases in the middle. The length of the CDR3 is 14 residues. CDR3 sequence (DNA): TGTGCCAGCAGCGTAGACGACTCCTACAATGAGCAGTTCTTC. Its protein product is CASSVDDSYNEQFF.

The V gene is TRBV2, the J gene TRBJ2-7, with 9 bases lining up with TRBD1. This CDR3 spans 14 amino acids. Germline lookup yields CDR1 SNHLY and CDR2 FYNNEI. Unmatched junction bases numbered 3, after V lost 6 bases and J lost 0 bases. In DNA, the CDR3 is TGTGCCAGCAGGGGGGACAGGGTCTCCTACGAGCAGTACTTC. Translating gives CASRGDRVSYEQYF.

The rearrangement uses TRBV29-1 and TRBJ1-2, with a tentative D call TRBD1 (5 bases). This CDR3 has 13 residues. The V end lost 7 bases, the J end lost 4 bases, and 16 bases lay between the germline ends. From germline, CDR1 is SQVTM and CDR2 ANQGSEA. For the CDR3, the DNA is TGCAGCGGTGGGGCAGCTCTTGGCTATGGCTACACCTTC. This translates into CSGGAALGYGYTF. The variable domain in full, with the rest retrieved from reference TRBV29-1 and TRBJ1-2, is SAVISQKPSRDICQRGTSLTIQCQVDSQVTMMFWYRQQPGQSLTLIATANQGSEATYESGFVIDKFPISRPNLTFSTLTVSNMSPEDSSIYLCSGGAALGYGYTFGSGTRLTVV.

A remark on this clone: The same CDR3 arises from other DNA sequences in this sample as well. The V gene is TRBV7-9, the J gene TRBJ1-5, with D possibly being TRBD1 (5 bases). V lost 4 bases, J lost 0 bases, and 7 bases lay in between. The germline V gene has CDR1 SEHNR and CDR2 FQNEAQ (reference sequence). This CDR3 comprises 14 residues. Here the CDR3 reads CASSSGYSNQPQHF. The DNA of the CDR3 is TGTGCCAGCAGCTCAGGGTATAGCAATCAGCCCCAGCATTTT.

This clone was recorded once. This rearrangement joins TRBV6-6 to TRBJ2-1, with 10 bases identical to TRBD2. The length of the CDR3 is 16 residues. With 5 bases clipped from V and 4 bases from J, the junction kept 8 bases outside the gene matches. Germline CDR1 reads MNHNY; CDR2 reads SVGAGI (reference sequence). The CDR3 protein is CASSPRTSGPYNEQFF. The CDR3 nucleotides are TGTGCCAGCAGTCCCAGGACTAGCGGACCGTACAATGAGCAGTTCTTC.

The rearrangement uses TRBV2 and TRBJ1-1; weak D call: TRBD1 (5 bases). The germline V gene encodes CDR1 SNHLY and CDR2 FYNNEI. This CDR3 is built from 15 residues. V lost 7 bases to trimming and J lost 3 bases, with 18 bases between them. This CDR3 reads CASNRDGGRDTEAFF. The CDR3, as DNA: TGTGCCAGCAATCGAGATGGTGGCAGGGACACTGAAGCTTTCTTT.

V is TRBV6-1 and J is TRBJ1-1; D is ambiguous. Trimming left V 5 bases short and J 0 bases short, with 4 bases between. This CDR3 contains 12 residues. Per germline, CDR1 MNHNS and CDR2 SASEGT. This chain's CDR3 is CASSSVNTEAFF. Here the CDR3 DNA reads TGTGCCAGCAGTTCGGTGAACACTGAAGCTTTCTTT.

Of note for this clone: The same CDR3 arises from other DNA sequences in this sample as well. The chain recombines TRBV27 with TRBJ1-5; D gene ambiguous. Germline-derived CDR1 and CDR2 are MNHEY and SMNVEV (reference sequence). CDR3 size: 13 residues. V shed 6 bases and J shed 0 bases, with 6 bases lying between them. DNA for the CDR3: TGTGCCAGCAGCTTGGATAGCAATCAGCCCCAGCATTTT. It encodes CASSLDSNQPQHF.

The chain joins TRBV12-5 to TRBJ2-2; 7 nucleotides line up with TRBD2. V shed 6 bases and J 7 bases; nucleotides not matched to a gene: 5. The germline CDR1 and CDR2 sequences are LGHNT and FRNRAP. The CDR3 is made up of 13 amino acids. CDR3 DNA: TGTGCTAGTGGGCTAACTAGCGTCGGGGAGCTGTTTTTT. Its translation: CASGLTSVGELFF.

This chain joins TRBV7-8 and TRBJ2-7; D is unresolved. Germline V gene data show CDR1 as SGHVS and CDR2 as FQNEAQ. The V gene lost 5 bases and the J gene lost 4 bases, with 12 bases spanning the gap. The CDR3 covers 13 residues. The CDR3 DNA is TGTGCCAGCAGCCCATATTCCGGGTACGAGCAGTACTTC. Amino acids: CASSPYSGYEQYF.

This clone has just a few counts. The chain couples TRBV30 to TRBJ1-1; no clear D gene. The CDR3 spans 12 residues. V was trimmed by 3 bases and J by 0 bases, leaving 5 bases between them. Germline V lookup: CDR1 GTSNPN, CDR2 SVGIG (reference sequence). CDR3 loop: CAWSWMNTEAFF. The CDR3 DNA follows: TGTGCCTGGAGCTGGATGAACACTGAAGCTTTCTTT. The full variable domain, with the rest looked up from reference TRBV30 and TRBJ1-1, is SQTIHQWPATLVQPVGSPLSLECTVEGTSNPNLYWYRQAAGRGLQLLFYSVGIGQISSEVPQNLSASRPQDRQFILSSKKLLLSDSGFYLCAWSWMNTEAFFGQGTRLTVV.

A remark on this clone: Other DNA sequences in this sample translate to the same CDR3. CDR3 DNA: TGTGCCAGCAGTTTGGGGGGGTGGAACACTGAAGCTTTCTTT. It translates to CASSLGGWNTEAFF. The chain carries TRBV28 and TRBJ1-1; D perhaps matches TRBD1 (5 bases). This CDR3 is 14 amino acids long. V was trimmed by 3 bases and J by 1 base, leaving 9 bases between them. Per germline, CDR1 MDHEN and CDR2 SYDVKM. The variable domain in full, completed from reference TRBV28 and TRBJ1-1, reads DVKVTQSSRYLVKRTGEKVFLECVQDMDHENMFWYRQDPGLGLRLIYFSYDVKMKEKGDIPEGYSVSREKKERFSLILESASTNQTSMYLCASSLGGWNTEAFFGQGTRLTVV.

The rearrangement joins TRBV27 to TRBJ2-3, with D perhaps TRBD1 or TRBD2 (5 bases each). Germline V gene lookup returns CDR1 MNHEY and CDR2 SMNVEV (reference sequence). The CDR3 has 15 amino acids. V lost 5 bases and J lost 8, with 20 bases in between. CDR3: CASSRDLNTRGTQYF. In DNA form, the CDR3 reads TGTGCCAGCAGTCGGGACCTAAACACCCGGGGTACGCAGTATTTT.

This chain links TRBV7-9 with TRBJ1-2, with TRBD1 matching 11 bases. The germline V gene has CDR1 SEHNR and CDR2 FQNEAQ (reference sequence). The CDR3 is 15 residues long. Germline trimming cut 3 bases from V and 4 bases from J; bases unmatched to any gene: 4. The DNA of the CDR3 is TGTGCCAGCAGCTTCGGACAGGGGGCGAGCTATGGCTACACCTTC. Translation gives CASSFGQGASYGYTF.

The rearrangement joins TRBV27 to TRBJ2-5; TRBD1 is a possible D gene (6 bases). This CDR3 has 16 amino acids. V lost 1 base to trimming and J lost 0 bases, with 12 bases between them. The germline gives CDR1 MNHEY, CDR2 SMNVEV (reference sequence). The CDR3 region is CASSLLPGEYQETQYF. The CDR3 nucleotides are TGTGCCAGCAGTTTATTACCAGGGGAGTACCAAGAGACCCAGTACTTC.

The rearrangement links TRBV27 to TRBJ2-7, with 9 bases fitting TRBD1. Germline lookup yields CDR1 MNHEY and CDR2 SMNVEV (reference sequence). The CDR3 has 15 amino acids. Losses at the gene ends were 5 bases for V and 4 bases for J; bases not matched to a gene: 9. The CDR3, as DNA: TGTGCCAGCAGTGTGATGGGGACAGGGATATACGAGCAGTACTTC. Translating gives CASSVMGTGIYEQYF.

This clone has more than one count but fewer than ten. V usage is TRBV28 and J usage is TRBJ1-5, with 7 bases lining up with TRBD1. This CDR3 has 13 residues. Per the germline V gene, CDR1 is MDHEN and CDR2 is SYDVKM. V was pared by 5 bases and J by 7 bases, with 5 bases of the junction left unmatched. CDR3 region: CASSPRQGQPQHF. The CDR3 region has the DNA TGTGCCAGCAGTCCACGACAGGGCCAGCCCCAGCATTTT. Variable domain in full (rest from reference TRBV28 and TRBJ1-5): DVKVTQSSRYLVKRTGEKVFLECVQDMDHENMFWYRQDPGLGLRLIYFSYDVKMKEKGDIPEGYSVSREKKERFSLILESASTNQTSMYLCASSPRQGQPQHFGDGTRLSIL.

A single count supports this clone. The rearrangement links TRBV28 to TRBJ2-1; 14 bases fit TRBD2. The germline V gene encodes CDR1 MDHEN and CDR2 SYDVKM. The V and J ends lost 6 bases and 5 bases, in that order; junction bases with no gene match: 6. The CDR3 is made up of 16 amino acids. DNA for the CDR3: TGTGCCAGCAGCGAAGGGACTAGCGGGAGAAACAATGAGCAGTTCTTC. Translating gives CASSEGTSGRNNEQFF. Full variable domain (outside the CDR3, taken from reference TRBV28 and TRBJ2-1): DVKVTQSSRYLVKRTGEKVFLECVQDMDHENMFWYRQDPGLGLRLIYFSYDVKMKEKGDIPEGYSVSREKKERFSLILESASTNQTSMYLCASSEGTSGRNNEQFFGPGTRLTVL.

This chain uses TRBV4-1 with TRBJ2-7; D is perhaps TRBD1 (6 bases). The CDR3 has 16 amino acids. CDR1 is MGHRA and CDR2 is YSYEKL in the germline V gene. The V end lost 1 base, the J end lost 5 bases, and 18 bases lay between the germline ends. Here the CDR3 DNA reads TGCGCCAGCAGCCAAGCATACGGGACACTCGTACACGAGCAGTACTTC. Protein product: CASSQAYGTLVHEQYF.

The chain combines TRBV6-1 with TRBJ2-7; D is perhaps TRBD2 (6 bases). Trimming removed 4 bases from V and 0 bases from J, with 13 bases in between. CDR1 and CDR2 from the germline V gene are MNHNS and SASEGT. The CDR3 runs 15 residues. The CDR3: CASSVIAVSSYEQYF. The CDR3 bases are TGTGCCAGCAGTGTGATAGCGGTGAGCTCCTACGAGCAGTACTTC.

Concerning this clone itself: The sample holds other DNA sequences that translate to the same CDR3. The chain couples TRBV4-1 to TRBJ2-7; no definite D call. The germline V and J ends were trimmed by 1 base and 0 bases, with 4 bases remaining between them. Germline lookup yields CDR1 MGHRA and CDR2 YSYEKL. The CDR3 runs 13 residues. The CDR3, as DNA: TGCGCCAGCAGCCAAGGAGGCTCCTACGAGCAGTACTTC. It codes for CASSQGGSYEQYF.

The V call is TRBV7-9, the J call TRBJ2-3, with D tentatively TRBD2 (5 bases). Trimming took 1 base from V and 2 from J, leaving 13 bases between them. The CDR3 is 16 amino acids. From germline, CDR1 is SEHNR and CDR2 FQNEAQ (reference sequence). The CDR3: CASSLGPSGVTDTQYF. CDR3 coding DNA: TGTGCCAGCAGCTTAGGTCCCAGCGGTGTCACAGATACGCAGTATTTT.